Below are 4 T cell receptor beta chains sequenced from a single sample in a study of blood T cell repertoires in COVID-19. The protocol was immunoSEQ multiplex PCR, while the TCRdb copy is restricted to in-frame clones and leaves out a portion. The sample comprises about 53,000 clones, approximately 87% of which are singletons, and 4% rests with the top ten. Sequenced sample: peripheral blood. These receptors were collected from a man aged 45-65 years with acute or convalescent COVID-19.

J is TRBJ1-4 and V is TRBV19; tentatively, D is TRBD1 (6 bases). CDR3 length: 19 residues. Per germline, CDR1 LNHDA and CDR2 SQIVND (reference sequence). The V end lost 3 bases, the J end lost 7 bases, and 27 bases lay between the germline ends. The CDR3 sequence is CASSIWFGRGAGRGEKLFF. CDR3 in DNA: TGTGCCAGTAGTATTTGGTTTGGCAGGGGCGCCGGGCGCGGTGAAAAACTGTTTTTT.

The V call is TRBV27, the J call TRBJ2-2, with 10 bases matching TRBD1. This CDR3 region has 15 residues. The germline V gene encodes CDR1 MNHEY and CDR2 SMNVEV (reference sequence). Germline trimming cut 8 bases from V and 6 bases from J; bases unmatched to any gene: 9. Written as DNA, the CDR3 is TGTGCCAGCCCCCGGTCGACAGGGGGCCCCGGGGAGCTGTTTTTT. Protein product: CASPRSTGGPGELFF.

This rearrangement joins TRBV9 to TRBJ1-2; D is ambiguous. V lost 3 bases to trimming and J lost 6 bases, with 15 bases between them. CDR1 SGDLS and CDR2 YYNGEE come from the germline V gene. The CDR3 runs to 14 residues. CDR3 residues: CASSAETELHGYTF. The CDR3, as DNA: TGTGCCAGCAGCGCGGAGACCGAACTCCATGGCTACACCTTC.

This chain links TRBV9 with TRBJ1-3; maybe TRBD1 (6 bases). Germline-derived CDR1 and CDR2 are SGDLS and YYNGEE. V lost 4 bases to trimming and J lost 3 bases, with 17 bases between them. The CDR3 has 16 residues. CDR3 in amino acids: CASSSRQVLGGNTIYF. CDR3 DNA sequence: TGTGCCAGCAGCTCAAGACAGGTCCTCGGTGGAAACACCATATATTTT.